This is a list of T cell receptor beta chains from one sample in a study of beta chain features in type 1 diabetes. Some clones are missing from TCRdb's copy, which holds only in-frame ones; the method was immunoSEQ multiplex PCR. The top ten clones hold just under 0.04% of a sample with 600,000 or so clones, over 12% of them seen once. Sequences were obtained from naive CD4+ T cells from blood. The receptors here all came from a man younger than 35 with type 1 diabetes. The CDR3 runs from the conserved cysteine through the conserved F or W. A D gene is named only where the DNA matches it firmly. Expanded clones are given a class, and other clones once, few, many or no size at all.

CDR3 protein,CDR3 DNA,V gene,J gene,D gene,clone size
CASSLRPGLAQETQYF,TGTGCCAGCAGCCTACGACCGGGACTAGCTCAAGAGACCCAGTACTTC,TRBV7-9,TRBJ2-5,TRBD2,few
CASSLAVKETQYF,TGTGCCAGCAGTTTGGCGGTTAAAGAGACCCAGTACTTC,TRBV9,TRBJ2-5,.,.
CASSPPSNGRYEQYF,TGTGCCAGCTCACCACCATCGAACGGGCGGTACGAGCAGTACTTC,TRBV18,TRBJ2-7,.,.
CASRGGPHSSYEQYF,TGCGCCAGCAGGGGGGGACCCCACAGCTCCTACGAGCAGTACTTC,TRBV23-1,TRBJ2-7,.,.
CAISESDRQETQYF,TGTGCCATCAGTGAGTCGGACAGGCAAGAGACCCAGTACTTC,TRBV10-3,TRBJ2-5,TRBD1,.
CASSVVGQGWQFF,TGTGCCAGCAGCGTAGTAGGACAGGGTTGGCAGTTCTTC,TRBV9,TRBJ2-1,TRBD1,.
CAWSLAGISGANVLTF,TGTGCCTGGAGTTTGGCAGGGATCTCTGGGGCCAACGTCCTGACTTTC,TRBV30,TRBJ2-6,.,few
CASSPRLAGPYNEQFF,TGTGCCAGCAGTCCGAGACTAGCGGGGCCCTACAATGAGCAGTTCTTC,TRBV27,TRBJ2-1,TRBD2,.
CAWSVQAGSDEQYF,TGTGCCTGGAGTGTACAAGCGGGATCTGACGAGCAGTACTTC,TRBV30,TRBJ2-7,TRBD2,.
CAWSSFGSANYGYTF,TGTGCCTGGAGTTCCTTCGGATCGGCCAACTATGGCTACACCTTC,TRBV30,TRBJ1-2,.,few
CACGNVAKNIQYF,TGTGCCTGCGGGAACGTAGCCAAAAACATTCAGTACTTC,TRBV30,TRBJ2-4,.,.
CASSRSLGETETQYF,TGTGCCAGCAGCCGTTCTCTCGGGGAGACGGAGACCCAGTACTTC,TRBV7-9,TRBJ2-5,.,.
CASRREDLWSDTQYF,TGTGCCAGCCGCCGAGAGGACCTCTGGTCCGATACGCAGTATTTT,TRBV7-9,TRBJ2-3,.,.
CASSQGLAHQETQYF,TGTGCCAGCAGCCAAGGGCTAGCTCATCAAGAGACCCAGTACTTC,TRBV4-2,TRBJ2-5,.,.
CASSQDQSTDTQYF,TGTGCCAGCAGCCAAGATCAAAGCACAGATACGCAGTATTTT,TRBV4-2,TRBJ2-3,.,few